These 26 T cell receptor beta chains originate from one sample sequenced in a study of HIV-infected patients and healthy controls (dated by TCRdb to 2013 to 2014). Receptors were amplified or captured by 5' RACE. TCRdb shows the sequencer as Illumina MiSeq. 500 ng RNA was reverse transcribed with SuperScript III using primers against the alpha and beta constant regions. Separate alpha and beta chain libraries were made by chain-specific third strand synthesis with multiplexing indices. In-frame beta chains were kept once TCRdb had trimmed the public reads at Q25 with fastp and called clones with MiXCR. Rows with a matching CDR3 protein are joined into one entry that keeps the most common DNA and genes. The sample has 9,000 to 15,000 distinct CDR3 sequences on record, under 6.5% of them singletons. The top ten clonotypes cover around 3.6% of the sample. Whole blood was used without fractionating the cells, so the repertoire represented all peripheral T cells without sorting.

What was sequenced was blood. The receptors were sampled from an adult in good health.

This clonotype was detected many times. The genes are TRBV19 and TRBJ2-3; 16 bases match TRBD2. The V gene's germline CDR1 is LNHDA and CDR2 SQIVND (reference sequence). Germline trimming cut 6 bases from V and 4 bases from J; bases unmatched to any gene: 4. CDR3 size: 16 residues. CDR3 sequence (DNA): TGTGCCAGTAGGGGACTAGCGGGGGGGCCACCAGATACGCAGTATTTT. It encodes CASRGLAGGPPDTQYF.

The table lists this clonotype with many counts. The chain recombines TRBV18 with TRBJ1-1; D unclear. Germline CDR1 is KGHSH and CDR2 is LQKENI. With 3 bases removed from V and 0 bases from J, the gap between germline ends came to 8 bases. The CDR3 runs to 14 residues. CDR3 DNA sequence: TGTGCCAGCTCACCGGGGATCATGAACACTGAAGCTTTCTTT. It is translated as CASSPGIMNTEAFF.

This clonotype was detected many times. This chain joins TRBV3-1 and TRBJ1-6; D is undetermined. The V gene's germline CDR1 is LGHDT and CDR2 YNNKEL (reference sequence). V dropped 6 bases and J dropped 4 bases, with 4 bases sitting between them. The CDR3 has 12 residues. The CDR3 loop reads CASSQYNSPLHF. The CDR3 DNA follows: TGTGCCAGCAGTCAGTATAATTCACCCCTCCACTTT.

Ten or more counts support this clonotype. The V call is TRBV12-3 or TRBV12-4, the J call TRBJ2-5; D gene unclear. The CDR3 is 12 residues long. Deletions cut 6 bases from V and 0 bases from J, with 5 bases between. DNA for the CDR3: TGTGCCAGCAGCCCCTACCAAGAGACCCAGTACTTC. It codes for CASSPYQETQYF.

This clonotype was found many times. The chain uses TRBV28 and TRBJ2-7; D might be TRBD1 (6 bases). The CDR3 consists of 13 residues. CDR1 is MDHEN, CDR2 SYDVKM, per germline. V was shortened by 1 base and J by 5 bases, with 9 bases between the two germline ends. The CDR3 region has the DNA TGTGCCAGCAGTTTATACAGGGCGAACGAGCAGTACTTC. Residues: CASSLYRANEQYF.

This clonotype was detected ten times or more. The J gene is TRBJ1-1, the V gene TRBV27; TRBD1 might be the D (5 bases). Trimming shortened V by 4 bases and J by 4 bases, and 7 bases separated the two germline ends. The germline gives CDR1 MNHEY, CDR2 SMNVEV (reference sequence). CDR3 length: 12 amino acids. The CDR3 region has the DNA TGTGCCAGCAGTTCTGGGGGCACTGAAGCTTTCTTT. Protein sequence: CASSSGGTEAFF.

This clonotype was seen at least ten times. This chain links TRBV7-7 with TRBJ2-3; 13 positions agree with TRBD2. V lost 1 base to trimming and J lost 0 bases; unmatched junction nucleotides: 4. The CDR3 runs to 18 residues. Germline V gene lookup returns CDR1 SSHAT and CDR2 FNYEAQ (reference sequence). CDR3 coding DNA: TGTGCCAGCAGCTTAGGACTAGCGGGGGGAACTAGCACAGATACGCAGTATTTT. Its protein product is CASSLGLAGGTSTDTQYF.

This clonotype occurred many times. This rearrangement joins TRBV9 to TRBJ2-3, with TRBD2 matching 9 bases. CDR1 is SGDLS and CDR2 is YYNGEE in the germline V gene. V shed 3 bases, J shed 1 base, and the junction held 3 bases outside the gene matches. The CDR3 totals 15 residues. The CDR3 nucleotides are TGTGCCAGCAGCGCGCGGGGGGGACGCACAGATACGCAGTATTTT. It specifies CASSARGGRTDTQYF.

Sample share makes this clonotype medium-sized. The chain has TRBV7-9 and TRBJ1-4; 7 bases fit TRBD1. Germline assignment: CDR1 SEHNR and CDR2 FQNEAQ (reference sequence). The junction had 13 bases not matched to a gene; V was cut back by 5 bases and J by 7 bases. This CDR3 is 16 amino acids long. The CDR3 DNA reads TGTGCCAGCAGCACAGGGACCAGGGGGATCACTGAAAAACTGTTTTTT. Translating gives CASSTGTRGITEKLFF.

Sample share makes this clonotype medium-sized. The rearrangement links TRBV7-6 to TRBJ1-4; D is unclear. The ends were cut back, 1 base at V and 4 bases at J, with 10 bases in the middle. The CDR3 has 15 amino acids. Germline lookup yields CDR1 SGHVS and CDR2 FNYEAQ. The CDR3 coding sequence is TGTGCCAGCAGCTTAGATGTGGGGTTTAATGAAAAACTGTTTTTT. It yields the protein CASSLDVGFNEKLFF. Full variable domain (outside the CDR3, taken from reference TRBV7-6 and TRBJ1-4): GAGVSQSPRYKVTKRGQDVALRCDPISGHVSLYWYRQALGQGPEFLTYFNYEAQQDKSGLPNDRFSAERPEGSISTLTIQRTEQRDSAMYRCASSLDVGFNEKLFFGSGTQLSVL.

In its sample, this clonotype was seen many times. The chain recombines TRBV4-2 with TRBJ2-3, with D perhaps matching TRBD2 (6 bases). Germline CDR1 LGHNA, CDR2 YNFKEQ. This CDR3 spans 11 amino acids. Trimming pared 0 bases from V and 11 bases from J, leaving 6 bases between. The chain's CDR3 is CASSQEGGQYF. CDR3 bases: TGTGCCAGCAGCCAAGAGGGAGGGCAGTATTTT.

This clonotype was seen ten or more times. This chain joins TRBV7-2 and TRBJ2-5, with D unclear. Germline lookup yields CDR1 SGHTA and CDR2 FQGNSA. With 1 base removed from V and 1 base from J, the gap between germline ends came to 10 bases. This CDR3 has 15 residues. Written as DNA, the CDR3 is TGTGCCAGCAGCTTAGTAATGGGAACCCAAGAGACCCAGTACTTC. Translation: CASSLVMGTQETQYF.

In its sample, this clonotype was seen many times. As DNA, the CDR3 is TGTGCCAGCAATAAACTGGGGGAGCTGTTTTTT. Translated, it gives CASNKLGELFF. The chain recombines TRBV3-1 with TRBJ2-2; D remains ambiguous. Trimming left V 7 bases short and J 8 bases short, with 8 bases between. Germline V gives CDR1 LGHDT, CDR2 YNNKEL (reference sequence). The CDR3 covers 11 residues.

By its share, this clonotype is medium-sized. CDR3 sequence (DNA): TGTGCCACTAGGGACCGACTCACAGATACGCAGTATTTT. Its translation is CATRDRLTDTQYF. J is TRBJ2-3 and V is TRBV27, with D tentatively TRBD1 or TRBD2 (5 bases each). The germline CDR1 and CDR2 sequences are MNHEY and SMNVEV (reference sequence). The CDR3 runs to 13 residues. The V end lost 10 bases, the J end lost 2 bases, and 13 bases lay between the germline ends.

This clonotype was counted ten times or more. The CDR3 loop reads CASSFMTGWGLNTEAFF. CDR3 nucleotides: TGCGCCAGCAGCTTTATGACAGGTTGGGGCCTTAACACTGAAGCTTTCTTT. This chain joins TRBV5-1 and TRBJ1-1, with D possibly being TRBD1 (6 bases). V shed 2 bases and J shed 2 bases, with 19 bases lying between them. CDR3 size: 17 residues. Germline CDR1 and CDR2: SGHRS and YFSETQ.

This clonotype is categorized as medium-sized (0.01 to 0.1%). The genes are TRBV18 and TRBJ1-2, with D uncertain. The germline V gene encodes CDR1 KGHSH and CDR2 LQKENI. This CDR3 contains 13 residues. Between the trimmed V and J ends, which lost 2 bases and 2 bases, there was a span of 6 bases. For the CDR3, the DNA is TGTGCCAGCTCACCAGAGCCCAACTATGGCTACACCTTC. Translated: CASSPEPNYGYTF.

This clonotype was detected ten times or more. The CDR3 here is CASRRGASYNEQFF. The CDR3 nucleotides read TGTGCCAGTAGGCGGGGGGCATCCTACAATGAGCAGTTCTTC. The gene calls are TRBV19 and TRBJ2-1; TRBD2 agrees at 8 bases. This CDR3 region has 14 residues. After removal of 6 bases from V and 1 base from J, the junction contained 2 bases not matched to a gene. Germline values: CDR1 LNHDA, CDR2 SQIVND (reference sequence).

This clonotype was seen ten or more times. This chain links TRBV6-1 with TRBJ2-7; TRBD1 is a possible D gene (5 bases). The V end lost 7 bases, the J end lost 5 bases, and 15 bases lay between the germline ends. CDR1 is MNHNS, CDR2 SASEGT, per germline. CDR3 length: 13 amino acids. CDR3: CASTLSKGNEQYF. As DNA, the CDR3 is TGTGCCAGCACTCTCTCCAAGGGGAACGAGCAGTACTTC.

This clonotype was observed many times. The rearrangement uses TRBV29-1 and TRBJ2-2; 7 bases line up with TRBD1. The CDR3 is 17 residues long. The junction had 14 bases not matched to a gene; V was cut back by 3 bases and J by 4 bases. In germline, CDR1 is SQVTM, CDR2 ANQGSEA. CDR3 region: CSVDFPGQPRGTGELFF. CDR3 bases: TGCAGCGTTGATTTTCCGGGACAGCCCAGGGGCACCGGGGAGCTGTTTTTT.

This clonotype showed up many times. V usage is TRBV6-5 and J usage is TRBJ2-5, with TRBD1 matching over 7 bases. With V trimmed by 5 bases and J by 3 bases, 6 bases remained unmatched. Germline V gene sequence: CDR1 MNHEY, CDR2 SVGAGI. This CDR3 is 14 amino acids long. For the CDR3, the DNA is TGTGCCAGCAGTCCCGGGACAGCGGAAGAGACCCAGTACTTC. Amino acids: CASSPGTAEETQYF.

This clonotype was recorded at least ten times. The genes are TRBV20-1 and TRBJ1-6; D not certain. The CDR3 has 16 amino acids. CDR1 DFQATT and CDR2 SNEGSKA come from the germline V gene (reference sequence). V shed 2 bases and J shed 0 bases, with 11 bases lying between them. CDR3 amino acids: CSARSFARSYNSPLHF. For the CDR3, the DNA is TGCAGTGCTAGATCCTTTGCACGCTCCTATAATTCACCCCTCCACTTT.

This clonotype counts as medium-sized. The genes are TRBV4-1 and TRBJ1-4; D gene uncertain. Germline assignment: CDR1 MGHRA and CDR2 YSYEKL. CDR3 size: 13 residues. The ends were cut back, 11 bases at V and 4 bases at J, with 14 bases in the middle. The CDR3 region has the DNA TGCGCCTGCGCTCGTTTTGGTAATGAAAAACTGTTTTTT. It specifies CACARFGNEKLFF.

This clonotype was detected many times. The chain has TRBV18 and TRBJ2-1, with TRBD2 matching over 7 bases. Germline CDR1 is KGHSH and CDR2 is LQKENI. The CDR3 is 15 residues long. V lost 3 bases, J lost 5 bases, and 7 bases stayed unmatched. CDR3 sequence (DNA): TGTGCCAGCTCACCCACCTTGGGGGGGGACAATGAGCAGTTCTTC. It is translated as CASSPTLGGDNEQFF.

This clonotype has ten or more counts. The rearrangement links TRBV30 to TRBJ2-5, with 8 bases lining up with TRBD2. The CDR3 length is 15 residues. With V trimmed by 2 bases and J by 1 base, 6 bases remained unmatched. CDR1 is GTSNPN, CDR2 SVGIG, per germline (reference sequence). The CDR3 DNA reads as TGTGCCTGGAGTAAGGTAGCGGGGCCCCAAGAGACCCAGTACTTC. Amino acids: CAWSKVAGPQETQYF.

This clonotype counts as medium-sized. The chain links TRBV3-1 to TRBJ2-7; no firm D call. Trimming removed 4 bases at V and 5 bases at J, with 9 bases between. CDR3 length: 12 residues. Germline assignment: CDR1 LGHDT and CDR2 YNNKEL (reference sequence). CDR3 protein: CASSRRVHEQYF. The CDR3, as DNA: TGTGCCAGCAGCCGGCGCGTCCACGAGCAGTACTTC.

By share, this clonotype ranks as medium-sized. This sequence joins TRBV6-5 and TRBJ2-3, with TRBD2 matching 10 bases. This CDR3 spans 18 amino acids. With V trimmed by 0 bases and J by 6 bases, 12 bases remained unmatched. Germline V lookup: CDR1 MNHEY, CDR2 SVGAGI. Here the CDR3 DNA reads TGTGCCAGCAGTTACTCTACGGGGCTAGCGGGGGCTCTGGATACGCAGTATTTT. Residues: CASSYSTGLAGALDTQYF.